The sequence of this T cell receptor beta chain was determined in a study of shared clonotypes between healthy human individuals. Study-wide background: The plates for each donor numbered three CD4 naive, three CD4 memory, two CD8 naive and one CD8 memory.

TCRdb's copy holds only in-frame clones and misses some; the assay was immunoSEQ multiplex PCR. In the table there are some 1 million clones, about 70% of which are singletons. Turning to this clone: No antigen is known for it.

Both subsets, CD45RA+ naive and CD45RA-negative memory, were split from the CD4+ cells. The study, taken as a whole, reports: Since donors were few, the genetic and exposure-history diversity represented was limited. Generation probabilities were higher for clonotypes shared across all four sorted-subset donors than for unshared ones.

This sequence originates from a man aged 18 to 29 in good health. The specimen sequenced was memory CD4+ T cells sorted from blood. Subset described: CD45RA-negative fraction.

The CDR3 coding sequence is TGCGCCAGCAGCCTTCTATTTTCTACAGGGGGAACTGGAAACACCATATATTTT. Translating gives CASSLLFSTGGTGNTIYF. This sequence joins TRBV4-1 and TRBJ1-3; the match to TRBD1 covers 8 bases. From germline, CDR1 is MGHRA and CDR2 YSYEKL. CDR3 length: 18 residues. V was pared by 4 bases and J by 2 bases, with 13 bases of the junction left unmatched.